This T cell receptor beta chain was documented in a study of technical replicates of blood from several donors (dated by TCRdb to about 2017). About this clone: It lacks a known antigen. Base qualities are not at hand, and no much larger clone is one base apart.

V is pared back by 0 bases and J by 2 bases, with 10 bases lying between the germline termini. Including cysteine and phenylalanine, the CDR3 has 15 amino acids. The CDR3 DNA has 45 bases and is translated from base 1. The germline V gene specifies SGDLS as CDR1 and YYNGEE as CDR2. Library preparation used the immunoSEQ multiplex PCR assay. The clones in this table, taken by TCRdb from immuneACCESS, are in-frame only. Not every clone is retained; where verified, under half of the shortfall comes from an unresolved V gene, and the cause of the rest is unknown. Within this sample are more than 65,000 clones, with 96% of them counted one time only. Of the sample, roughly 0.35% falls within the top ten clones.

The sample consisted of T cells isolated from PBMCs. This TCR was sampled from a human donor in good health. The chain is assembled from TRBV9 and TRBJ2-3; the D gene is perhaps TRBD1, on 5 matching bases. The bases read TGTGCCAGCAGCGTAGGTTCAGGGCCCACAGATACGCAGTATTTT. This codes for CASSVGSGPTDTQYF.